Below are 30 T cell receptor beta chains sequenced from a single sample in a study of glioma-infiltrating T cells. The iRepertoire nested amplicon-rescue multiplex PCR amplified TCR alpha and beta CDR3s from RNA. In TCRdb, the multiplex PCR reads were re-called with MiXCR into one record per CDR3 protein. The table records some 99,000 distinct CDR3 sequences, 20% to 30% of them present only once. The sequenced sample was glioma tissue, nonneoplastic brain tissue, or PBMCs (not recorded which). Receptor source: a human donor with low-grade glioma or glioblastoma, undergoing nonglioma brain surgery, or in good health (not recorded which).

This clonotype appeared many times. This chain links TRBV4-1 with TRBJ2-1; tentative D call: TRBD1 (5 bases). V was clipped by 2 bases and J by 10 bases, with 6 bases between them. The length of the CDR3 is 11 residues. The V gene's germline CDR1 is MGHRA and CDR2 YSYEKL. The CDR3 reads CASSQRQEQFF. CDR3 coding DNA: TGCGCCAGCAGCCAACGACAGGAGCAGTTCTTC.

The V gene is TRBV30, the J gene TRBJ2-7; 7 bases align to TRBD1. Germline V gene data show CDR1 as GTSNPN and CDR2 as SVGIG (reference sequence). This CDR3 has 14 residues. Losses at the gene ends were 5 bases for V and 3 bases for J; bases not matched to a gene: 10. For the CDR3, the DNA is TGTGCCTGGTCAATGGGGACAGCTGACTACGAGCAGTACTTC. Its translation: CAWSMGTADYEQYF.

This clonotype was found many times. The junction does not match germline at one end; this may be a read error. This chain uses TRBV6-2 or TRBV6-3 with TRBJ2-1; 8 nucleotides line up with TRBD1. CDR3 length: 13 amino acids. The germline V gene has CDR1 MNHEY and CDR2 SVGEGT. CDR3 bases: TGTTCCAGCGCAGGGGGCCAGATTAATGAGCAGTTCTTC. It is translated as CSSAGGQINEQFF.

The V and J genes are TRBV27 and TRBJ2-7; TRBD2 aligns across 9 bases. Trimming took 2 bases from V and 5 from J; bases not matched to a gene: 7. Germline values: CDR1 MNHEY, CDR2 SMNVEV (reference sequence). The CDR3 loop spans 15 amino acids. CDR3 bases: TGTGCCAGCAGTTTAATGGTAGCGGGAGACAACGAGCAGTACTTC. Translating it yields CASSLMVAGDNEQYF.

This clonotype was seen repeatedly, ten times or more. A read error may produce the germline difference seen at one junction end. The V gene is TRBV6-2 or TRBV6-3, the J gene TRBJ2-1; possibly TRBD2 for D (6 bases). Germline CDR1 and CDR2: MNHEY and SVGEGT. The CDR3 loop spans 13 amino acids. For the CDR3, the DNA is TGTTCTAGTGCAGCGGGCCAGTTTAATGAGCAGTTCTTT. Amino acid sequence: CSSAAGQFNEQFF.

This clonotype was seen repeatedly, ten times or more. CDR3 residues: CASSYSRPTEAFF. DNA for the CDR3: TGTGCCAGCAGTTACTCGAGACCCACTGAAGCTTTCTTT. The V and J genes are TRBV6-6 and TRBJ1-1; no reliable D call. CDR1 is MNHNY and CDR2 is SVGAGI in the germline V gene (reference sequence). The CDR3 sequence is 13 residues long. V lost 0 bases, J lost 4 bases, and 6 bases lay in between.

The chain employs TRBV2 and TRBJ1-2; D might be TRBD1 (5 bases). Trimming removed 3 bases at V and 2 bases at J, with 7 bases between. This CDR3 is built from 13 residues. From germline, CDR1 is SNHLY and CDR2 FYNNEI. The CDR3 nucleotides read TGTGCCAGCAGTGATAGACAGAACTATGGCTACACCTTC. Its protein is CASSDRQNYGYTF. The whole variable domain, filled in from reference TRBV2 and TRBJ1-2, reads EPEVTQTPSHQVTQMGQEVILRCVPISNHLYFYWYRQILGQKVEFLVSFYNNEISEKSEIFDDQFSVERPDGSNFTLKIRSTKLEDSAMYFCASSDRQNYGYTFGSGTRLTVV.

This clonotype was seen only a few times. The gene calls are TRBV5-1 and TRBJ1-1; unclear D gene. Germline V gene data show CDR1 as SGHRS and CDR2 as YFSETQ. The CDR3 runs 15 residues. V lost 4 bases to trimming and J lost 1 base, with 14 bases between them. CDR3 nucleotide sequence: TGCGCCAGCAGCGCCGAGGGAGGTTGGAACACTGAAGCTTTCTTT. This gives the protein CASSAEGGWNTEAFF.

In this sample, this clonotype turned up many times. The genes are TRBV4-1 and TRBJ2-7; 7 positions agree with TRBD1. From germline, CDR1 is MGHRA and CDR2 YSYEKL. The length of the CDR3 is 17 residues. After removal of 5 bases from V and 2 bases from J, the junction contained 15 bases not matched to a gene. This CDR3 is CASSSRGVGTAAYEQYF. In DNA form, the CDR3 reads TGCGCCAGCAGCTCCCGGGGCGTAGGGACAGCAGCCTACGAGCAGTACTTC.

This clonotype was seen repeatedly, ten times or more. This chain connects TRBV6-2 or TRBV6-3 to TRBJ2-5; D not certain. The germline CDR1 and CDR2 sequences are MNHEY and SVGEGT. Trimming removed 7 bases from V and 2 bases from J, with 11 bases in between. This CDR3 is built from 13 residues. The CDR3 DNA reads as TGTGCCAGCACCCCGTCTGGACAAGAGACCCAGTACTTC. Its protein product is CASTPSGQETQYF.

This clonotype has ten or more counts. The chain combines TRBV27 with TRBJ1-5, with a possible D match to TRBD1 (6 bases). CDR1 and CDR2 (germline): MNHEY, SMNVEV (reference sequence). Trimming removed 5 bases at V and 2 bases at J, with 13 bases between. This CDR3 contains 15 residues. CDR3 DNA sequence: TGTGCCAGCAGTGAAACTCACAGGGGCAATCAGCCCCAGCATTTT. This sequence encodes CASSETHRGNQPQHF.

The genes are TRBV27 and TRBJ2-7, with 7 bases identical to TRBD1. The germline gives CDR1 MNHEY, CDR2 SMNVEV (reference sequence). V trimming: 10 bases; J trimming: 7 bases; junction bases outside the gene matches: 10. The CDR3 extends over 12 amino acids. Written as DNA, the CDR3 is TGTGCCAACAAACGCGCAGGGGGTGAGCAGTACTTC. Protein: CANKRAGGEQYF.

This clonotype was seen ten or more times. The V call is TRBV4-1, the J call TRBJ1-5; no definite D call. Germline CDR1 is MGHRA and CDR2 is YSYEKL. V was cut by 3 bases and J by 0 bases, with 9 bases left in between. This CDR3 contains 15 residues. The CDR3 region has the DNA TGCGCCAGCAGCCAGGTTCCCGTTAGCAATCAGCCCCAGCATTTT. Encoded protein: CASSQVPVSNQPQHF.

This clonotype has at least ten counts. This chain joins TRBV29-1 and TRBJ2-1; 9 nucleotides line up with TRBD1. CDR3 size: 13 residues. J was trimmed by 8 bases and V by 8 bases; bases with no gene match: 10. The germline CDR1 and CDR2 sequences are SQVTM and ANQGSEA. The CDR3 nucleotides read TGCAGCTACAGGGGGCCGGGATTTTATGAGCAGTTCTTC. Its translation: CSYRGPGFYEQFF.

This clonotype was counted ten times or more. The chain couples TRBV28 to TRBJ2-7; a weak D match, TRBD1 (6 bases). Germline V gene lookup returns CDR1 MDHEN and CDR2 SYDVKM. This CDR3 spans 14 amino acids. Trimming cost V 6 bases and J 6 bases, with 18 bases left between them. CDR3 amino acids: CASSPGHPSGEQYF. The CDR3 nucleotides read TGTGCCAGCAGCCCGGGACACCCCTCCGGCGAGCAGTACTTC.

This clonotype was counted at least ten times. DNA for the CDR3: TGTGCCAGCAGCATACAAGCGGGGAACACTGAAGCTTTCTTT. Protein product: CASSIQAGNTEAFF. The V and J genes are TRBV7-9 and TRBJ1-1, with D hard to call. The CDR3 contains 14 residues. Germline CDR1 is SEHNR and CDR2 is FQNEAQ (reference sequence). Trimming cost V 5 bases and J 1 base, with 11 bases left between them.

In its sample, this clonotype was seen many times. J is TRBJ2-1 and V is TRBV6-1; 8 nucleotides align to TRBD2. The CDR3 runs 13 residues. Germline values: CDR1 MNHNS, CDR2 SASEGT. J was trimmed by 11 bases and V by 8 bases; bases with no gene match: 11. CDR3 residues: CASSFGRVNKQFF. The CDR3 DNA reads TGTGCCAGCTCGTTCGGGAGGGTGAATAAGCAGTTCTTC.

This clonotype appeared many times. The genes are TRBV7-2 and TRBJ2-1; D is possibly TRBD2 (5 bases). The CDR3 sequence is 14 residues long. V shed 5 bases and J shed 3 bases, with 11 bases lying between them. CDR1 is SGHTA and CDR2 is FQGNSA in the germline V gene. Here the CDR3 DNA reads TGTGCCAGCAGCCATTACGGGGTCTACAATGAGCAGTTCTTC. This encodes CASSHYGVYNEQFF.

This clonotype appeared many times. CDR3 protein: CASSLLPGQRNTEAFF. The CDR3 nucleotides are TGCGCCAGCAGCCTCCTCCCGGGCCAACGGAACACTGAAGCTTTCTTT. This chain joins TRBV4-1 and TRBJ1-1; D unclear. The CDR3 extends over 16 amino acids. V was trimmed by 4 bases and J by 1 base, leaving 16 bases between them. Germline CDR1 and CDR2: MGHRA and YSYEKL.

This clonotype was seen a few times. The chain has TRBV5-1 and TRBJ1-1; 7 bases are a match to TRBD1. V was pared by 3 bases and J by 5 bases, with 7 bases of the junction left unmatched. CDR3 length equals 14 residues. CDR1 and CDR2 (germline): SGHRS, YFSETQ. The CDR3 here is CASSSQGGETEAFF. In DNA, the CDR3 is TGCGCCAGCAGCTCGCAAGGGGGCGAGACTGAAGCTTTCTTT.

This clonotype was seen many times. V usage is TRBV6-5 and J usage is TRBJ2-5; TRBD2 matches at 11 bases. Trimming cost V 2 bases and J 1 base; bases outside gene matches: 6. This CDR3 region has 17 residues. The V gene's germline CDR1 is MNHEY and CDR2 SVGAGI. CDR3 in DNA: TGTGCCAGCAGTTACACCGGACTAGCGGGTCTCCAAGAGACCCAGTACTTC. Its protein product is CASSYTGLAGLQETQYF.

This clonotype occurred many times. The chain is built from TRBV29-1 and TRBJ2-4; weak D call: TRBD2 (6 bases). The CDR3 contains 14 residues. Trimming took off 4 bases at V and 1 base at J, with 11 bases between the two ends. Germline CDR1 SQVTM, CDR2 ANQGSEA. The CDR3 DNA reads TGCAGCGTTGTGGGGGGTACGGCCAAAAACATTCAGTACTTC. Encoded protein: CSVVGGTAKNIQYF.

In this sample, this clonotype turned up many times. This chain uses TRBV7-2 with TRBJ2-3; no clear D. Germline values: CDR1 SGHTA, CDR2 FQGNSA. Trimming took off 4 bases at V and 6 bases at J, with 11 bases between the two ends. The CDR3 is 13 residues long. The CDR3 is CASSSLGKDTQYF. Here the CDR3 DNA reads TGTGCCAGCAGCTCTTTAGGCAAGGATACGCAGTATTTT.

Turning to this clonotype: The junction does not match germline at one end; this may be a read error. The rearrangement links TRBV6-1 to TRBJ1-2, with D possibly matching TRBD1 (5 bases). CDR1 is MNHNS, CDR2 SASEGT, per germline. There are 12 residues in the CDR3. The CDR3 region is CASRADLCGYTF. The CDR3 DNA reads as TGTGCAAGCAGGGCCGACCTCTGTGGCTACACCTTC.

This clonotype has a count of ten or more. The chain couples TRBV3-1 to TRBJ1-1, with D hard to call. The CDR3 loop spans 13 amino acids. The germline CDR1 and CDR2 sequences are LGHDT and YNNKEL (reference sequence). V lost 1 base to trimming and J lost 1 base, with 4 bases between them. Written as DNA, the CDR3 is TGTGCCAGCAGCCAAGCCGGGAACACTGAAGCTTTCTTT. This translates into CASSQAGNTEAFF.

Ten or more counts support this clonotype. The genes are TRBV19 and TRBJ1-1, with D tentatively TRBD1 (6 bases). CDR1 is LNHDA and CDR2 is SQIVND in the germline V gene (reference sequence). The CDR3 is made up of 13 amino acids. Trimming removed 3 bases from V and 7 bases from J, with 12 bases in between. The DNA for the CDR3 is TGTGCCAGTAGTATCGGACAGTTGGGTGAAGCTTTCTTT. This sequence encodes CASSIGQLGEAFF. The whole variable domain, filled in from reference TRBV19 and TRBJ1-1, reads DGGITQSPKYLFRKEGQNVTLSCEQNLNHDAMYWYRQDPGQGLRLIYYSQIVNDFQKGDIAEGYSVSREKKESFPLTVTSAQKNPTAFYLCASSIGQLGEAFFGQGTRLTVV.

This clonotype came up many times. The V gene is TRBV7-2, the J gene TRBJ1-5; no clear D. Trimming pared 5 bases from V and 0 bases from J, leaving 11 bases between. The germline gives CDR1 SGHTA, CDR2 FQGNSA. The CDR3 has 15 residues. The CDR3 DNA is TGTGCCAGCAGCCCCATGGGCGGTAGCAATCAGCCCCAGCATTTT. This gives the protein CASSPMGGSNQPQHF.

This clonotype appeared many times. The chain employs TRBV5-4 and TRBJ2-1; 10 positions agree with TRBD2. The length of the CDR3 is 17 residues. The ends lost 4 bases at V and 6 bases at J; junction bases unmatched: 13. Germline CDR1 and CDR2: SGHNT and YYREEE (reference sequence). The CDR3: CASSPTSSGGYGNEQFF. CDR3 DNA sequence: TGTGCCAGCAGCCCGACGTCTAGCGGGGGCTACGGCAATGAGCAGTTCTTC.

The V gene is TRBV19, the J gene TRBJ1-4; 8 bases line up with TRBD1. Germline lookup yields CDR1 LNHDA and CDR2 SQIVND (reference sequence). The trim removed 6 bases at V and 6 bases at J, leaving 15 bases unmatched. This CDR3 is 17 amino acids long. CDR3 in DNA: TGTGCCAGTAGAAAACCTTCAAACAGGGGGGGGGATGAAAAACTGTTTTTT. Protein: CASRKPSNRGGDEKLFF.

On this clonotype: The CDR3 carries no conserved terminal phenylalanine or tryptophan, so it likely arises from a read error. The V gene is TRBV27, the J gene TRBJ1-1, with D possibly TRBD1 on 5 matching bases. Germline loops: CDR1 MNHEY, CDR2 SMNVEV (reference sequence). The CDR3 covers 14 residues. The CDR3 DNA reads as TGTGCCAGCAGTTTAAAGGGGATGAACGCTGAAGCTTTCCTT. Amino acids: CASSLKGMNAEAFL.